The source of this T cell receptor (beta chain) is a study of neoadjuvant nivolumab and ipilimumab in lung cancer. Turning to this clone: What it binds is unknown.

Some clones are missing from TCRdb's copy, which holds only in-frame ones; the method was immunoSEQ multiplex PCR. The data contain about 26,000 clones, approximately 78% of them singletons. V lost 5 bases, J lost 9 bases, and 8 bases lay in between. The germline CDR1 and CDR2 sequences are SEHNR and FQNEAQ (reference sequence). The length of the CDR3 is 11 residues. Study observations and caveats: Pretherapy blood TCR richness correlated positively with resected tumor richness. TCR richness and clonality were higher in tumors than adjacent uninvolved lung.

The origin of this receptor is an adult with non-small cell lung cancer. This material consisted of tumor tissue, taken after neoadjuvant nivolumab, alone or with ipilimumab, at or shortly before surgery. This chain uses TRBV7-9 with TRBJ2-1; no clear D gene. The CDR3 loop is CASSKRAEQFF. The CDR3 DNA reads as TGTGCCAGCAGCAAGCGTGCTGAGCAGTTCTTC.